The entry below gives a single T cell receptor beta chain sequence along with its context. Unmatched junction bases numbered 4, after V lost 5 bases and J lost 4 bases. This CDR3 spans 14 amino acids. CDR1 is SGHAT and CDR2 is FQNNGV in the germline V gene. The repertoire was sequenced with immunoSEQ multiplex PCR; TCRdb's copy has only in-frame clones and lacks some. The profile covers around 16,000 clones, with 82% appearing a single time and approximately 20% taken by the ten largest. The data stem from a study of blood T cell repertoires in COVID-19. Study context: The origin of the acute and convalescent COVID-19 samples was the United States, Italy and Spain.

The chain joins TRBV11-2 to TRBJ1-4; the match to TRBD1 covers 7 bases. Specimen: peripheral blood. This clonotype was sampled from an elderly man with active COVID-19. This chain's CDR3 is CASSPGQRNEKLFF. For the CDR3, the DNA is TGTGCCAGCAGCCCGGGACAGCGTAATGAAAAACTGTTTTTT.